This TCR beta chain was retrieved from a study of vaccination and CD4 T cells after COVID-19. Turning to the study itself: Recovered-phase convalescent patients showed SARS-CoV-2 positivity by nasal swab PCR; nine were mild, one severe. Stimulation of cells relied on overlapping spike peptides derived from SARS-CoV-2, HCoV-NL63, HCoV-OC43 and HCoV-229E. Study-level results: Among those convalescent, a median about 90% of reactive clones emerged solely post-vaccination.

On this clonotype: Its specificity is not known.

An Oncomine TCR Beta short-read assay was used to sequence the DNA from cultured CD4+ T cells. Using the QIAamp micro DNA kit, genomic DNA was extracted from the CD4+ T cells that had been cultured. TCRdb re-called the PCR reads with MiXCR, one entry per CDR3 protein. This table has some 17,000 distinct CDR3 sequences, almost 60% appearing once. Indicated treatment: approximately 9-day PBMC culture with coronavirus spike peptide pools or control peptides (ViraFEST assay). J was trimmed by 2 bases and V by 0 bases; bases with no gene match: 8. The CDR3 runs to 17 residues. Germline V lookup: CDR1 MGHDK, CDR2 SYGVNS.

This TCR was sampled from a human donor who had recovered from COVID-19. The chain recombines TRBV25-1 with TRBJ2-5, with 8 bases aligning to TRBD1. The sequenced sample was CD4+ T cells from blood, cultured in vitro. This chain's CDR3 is CASSEYLTGDPQETQYF. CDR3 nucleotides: TGTGCCAGCAGTGAATATTTGACAGGGGATCCACAAGAGACCCAGTACTTC.